One sample yielded the 22 T cell receptor beta chains listed below, sequenced in a study of T cells in Graves' hyperthyroidism and ophthalmopathy. RNA transcripts gave rise to amplified TCR beta CDR3 regions. An initial round of RT-PCR targeting the TCR CDR3 relied on the HTBI primer set. Each CDR3 protein gets one entry after TCRdb re-called the multiplex PCR reads with MiXCR. Of about 290,000 distinct CDR3 sequences listed, about 15% are singletons. Input material: blood. The receptors originated from an older woman with Graves' ophthalmopathy.

This clonotype was observed a handful of times. The chain has TRBV11-3 and TRBJ2-7; 7 nucleotides agree with TRBD1. The CDR3 covers 19 residues. V shed 4 bases, J shed 1 base, and the junction held 19 bases outside the gene matches. The germline V gene has CDR1 SGHNT and CDR2 YENEEA. The CDR3 region has the DNA TGTGCCAGCAGCTCAGAACCGGGACAGACCCTTAAGAAATCCTACGAGCAGTACTTC. It yields the protein CASSSEPGQTLKKSYEQYF.

V gene TRBV20-1 combines with J gene TRBJ2-7, with 7 bases fitting TRBD2. This CDR3 region has 14 residues. The ends lost 0 bases at V and 3 bases at J; junction bases unmatched: 5. CDR1 is DFQATT and CDR2 is SNEGSKA in the germline V gene (reference sequence). CDR3 residues: CSAREASGNYEQYF. CDR3 nucleotides: TGCAGTGCTAGAGAAGCTAGCGGAAACTACGAGCAGTACTTC.

This clonotype was counted between two and nine times. The chain uses TRBV20-1 and TRBJ2-2, with 12 bases identical to TRBD2. The CDR3 has 18 residues. V trimming: 1 base; J trimming: 2 bases; junction bases outside the gene matches: 8. The germline V gene encodes CDR1 DFQATT and CDR2 SNEGSKA (reference sequence). The CDR3 bases are TGCAGTGCTAGAGTTACTAGCGGGAGGAGGGTTAACACCGGGGAGCTGTTTTTT. Translated, it gives CSARVTSGRRVNTGELFF.

This clonotype was found many times. The V call is TRBV20-1, the J call TRBJ2-3; TRBD2 matches 11 bases. The CDR3 length is 13 residues. Looked up from germline, CDR1 is DFQATT and CDR2 is SNEGSKA (reference sequence). The ends lost 7 bases at V and 4 bases at J; junction bases unmatched: 4. The CDR3 region is CSVLAGGADTQYF. CDR3 nucleotide sequence: TGCAGTGTTCTAGCGGGAGGCGCAGATACGCAGTATTTT.

Ten or more counts support this clonotype. V and J are TRBV2 and TRBJ2-3; 9 bases map to TRBD1. Germline V CDR1 and CDR2: SNHLY, FYNNEI. Losses at the gene ends were 4 bases for V and 1 base for J; bases not matched to a gene: 3. This CDR3 has 15 residues. CDR3 sequence (DNA): TGTGCCAGCAGTGCCCGACAGGGGGGCACAGATACGCAGTATTTT. It encodes CASSARQGGTDTQYF.

The chain carries TRBV12-5 and TRBJ1-1; TRBD1 aligns across 9 bases. Germline CDR1 LGHNT, CDR2 FRNRAP. The CDR3 runs 17 residues. With V trimmed by 1 base and J by 5 bases, 11 bases remained unmatched. Here the CDR3 reads CASGLAPGGTGWTEAFF. CDR3 DNA sequence: TGTGCTAGTGGTTTGGCACCGGGGGGGACAGGGTGGACTGAAGCTTTCTTT.

This clonotype was seen repeatedly, ten times or more. The CDR3 sequence: CSAGQGDRGGNEQFF. Here the CDR3 DNA reads TGCAGTGCTGGGCAGGGGGACAGGGGTGGCAATGAGCAGTTCTTC. The rearrangement links TRBV20-1 to TRBJ2-1; 10 bases are a match to TRBD1. The germline V gene has CDR1 DFQATT and CDR2 SNEGSKA (reference sequence). The CDR3 is 15 residues long. J was trimmed by 6 bases and V by 5 bases; bases with no gene match: 10.

This clonotype was seen a handful of times. V is TRBV7-3 and J is TRBJ2-3; TRBD2 aligns across 13 bases. J gave up 6 bases and V 5 bases, and 8 bases lay outside the gene matches. The CDR3 runs 16 residues. Germline values: CDR1 SGHTA, CDR2 FQGTGA. CDR3: CASSPSGLAGMDTQYF. In nucleotides, the CDR3 is TGTGCCAGCAGCCCGTCGGGACTAGCGGGAATGGATACGCAGTATTTT.

The chain couples TRBV9 to TRBJ1-1; a possible D gene is TRBD1 (6 bases). The CDR3 contains 15 residues. V was shortened by 3 bases and J by 4 bases, with 16 bases between the two germline ends. The V gene's germline CDR1 is SGDLS and CDR2 YYNGEE. In DNA form, the CDR3 reads TGTGCCAGCAGCGCAAGCGGGACATCTTTCACTGAAGCTTTCTTT. It specifies CASSASGTSFTEAFF.

The rearrangement links TRBV20-1 to TRBJ1-2; D unclear. Germline loops: CDR1 DFQATT, CDR2 SNEGSKA (reference sequence). The CDR3 covers 12 residues. The V gene lost 0 bases and the J gene lost 8 bases, with 10 bases spanning the gap. The CDR3 region is CSARDLGLGYTF. The CDR3 nucleotides read TGCAGTGCTAGAGATCTAGGGCTGGGCTACACCTTC.

This clonotype was counted only a few times. The chain carries TRBV2 and TRBJ2-6; D call uncertain. This CDR3 has 13 residues. The V gene's germline CDR1 is SNHLY and CDR2 FYNNEI. The V and J ends lost 6 bases and 1 base respectively, with 4 bases between them. The CDR3 DNA is TGTGCCAGCAGCGAATCTGGGGCCAACGTCCTGACTTTC. Translation: CASSESGANVLTF. The full variable domain, with the rest looked up from reference TRBV2 and TRBJ2-6, is EPEVTQTPSHQVTQMGQEVILRCVPISNHLYFYWYRQILGQKVEFLVSFYNNEISEKSEIFDDQFSVERPDGSNFTLKIRSTKLEDSAMYFCASSESGANVLTFGAGSRLTVL.

V usage is TRBV7-9 and J usage is TRBJ1-2; the match to TRBD1 covers 11 bases. Trimming removed 5 bases from V and 8 bases from J; junction bases left unmatched: 13. Germline V lookup: CDR1 SEHNR, CDR2 FQNEAQ (reference sequence). The CDR3 runs 16 residues. CDR3 sequence (DNA): TGTGCCAGCAGCCCTACCGGGACAGGGGGGTTTTGGGGCTACACCTTC. Its protein is CASSPTGTGGFWGYTF.

As concerns this clonotype: This clone may be a read error of a much larger clone one base away. The gene calls are TRBV7-9 and TRBJ1-4; TRBD1 aligns across 8 bases. Germline CDR1 is SEHNR and CDR2 is FQNEAQ (reference sequence). V gave up 5 bases and J gave up 7 bases; unmatched junction bases: 9. This CDR3 comprises 15 residues. The CDR3 loop reads CASSADRGLGEKLFF. CDR3 DNA: TGTGCCAGCAGCGCAGACAGGGGACTGGGTGAAAAACTGTTTTTT.

This clonotype was seen a handful of times. This rearrangement joins TRBV5-1 to TRBJ2-3; TRBD2 agrees at 8 bases. Germline loops: CDR1 SGHRS, CDR2 YFSETQ. Unmatched junction bases numbered 11, after V lost 4 bases and J lost 4 bases. The CDR3 length is 16 residues. The CDR3 loop reads CASSTPAGGSADTQYF. The CDR3 DNA is TGCGCCAGCAGCACCCCGGCGGGGGGAAGCGCAGATACGCAGTATTTT.

The chain links TRBV4-1 to TRBJ2-4; 12 positions agree with TRBD1. V trimming: 2 bases; J trimming: 6 bases; junction bases outside the gene matches: 11. Germline V lookup: CDR1 MGHRA, CDR2 YSYEKL. The CDR3 is made up of 18 amino acids. The CDR3 DNA reads as TGCGCCAGCAGCCAAACGACACCGGGACAGGGGGCATCAAACATTCAGTACTTC. Its protein product is CASSQTTPGQGASNIQYF.

Worth noting for this clonotype: The junction and the germline gene differ at one end; a read error may be behind it. The J gene is TRBJ2-4, the V gene TRBV12-3 or TRBV12-4; 9 positions agree with TRBD2. The CDR3 is 18 residues long. The CDR3 nucleotides read TGTGCCAGCAGCTTAGATAAGTGGAGCGGACTAGCGCAAAACATTCAGCACTTC. Its translation is CASSLDKWSGLAQNIQHF.

As concerns this clonotype: This may arise from a read error, as a much more abundant clone is one base away. The chain employs TRBV27 and TRBJ2-7; the match to TRBD1 covers 8 bases. The germline gives CDR1 MNHEY, CDR2 SMNVEV (reference sequence). CDR3 length: 16 amino acids. V was clipped by 4 bases and J by 3 bases; unmatched bases: 11. The CDR3 is CASSSMKPGQDYEQYF. The CDR3, as DNA: TGTGCCAGCAGTTCAATGAAGCCGGGACAGGACTACGAGCAGTACTTC.

This clonotype has only a few counts. The chain employs TRBV7-2 and TRBJ1-2; no reliable D call. V was clipped by 4 bases and J by 7 bases, with 10 bases between them. Germline-derived CDR1 and CDR2 are SGHTA and FQGNSA. This CDR3 comprises 12 residues. CDR3 sequence reads: CASSSRISGYTF. CDR3 nucleotide sequence: TGTGCCAGCAGCTCCCGCATTAGTGGCTACACCTTC.

This clonotype appeared many times. The chain employs TRBV6-2 or TRBV6-3 and TRBJ2-5, with TRBD2 matching 15 bases. Per germline, CDR1 MNHEY and CDR2 SVGEGT. The CDR3 has 18 residues. The junction had 12 bases not matched to a gene; V was cut back by 5 bases and J by 5 bases. CDR3 bases: TGTGCCAGCAGTCACCCCGGGACTAGCGGGAGGCCCAGGGAGACCCAGTACTTC. Its protein product is CASSHPGTSGRPRETQYF.

This rearrangement joins TRBV5-1 to TRBJ1-2; tentatively, D is TRBD1 (5 bases). The CDR3 runs to 16 residues. Germline CDR1 is SGHRS and CDR2 is YFSETQ. The ends were cut back, 4 bases at V and 5 bases at J, with 21 bases in the middle. CDR3 protein: CASSPGGTAKSYGYTF. CDR3 nucleotides: TGCGCCAGCAGCCCGGGGGGGACGGCTAAATCGTATGGCTACACCTTC.

CDR3 region: CAWSVLGIYEQYF. CDR3 sequence (DNA): TGTGCCTGGAGTGTACTGGGGATTTACGAGCAGTACTTC. The rearrangement uses TRBV30 and TRBJ2-7; D remains unclear. Looked up from germline, CDR1 is GTSNPN and CDR2 is SVGIG (reference sequence). This CDR3 comprises 13 residues. Between the trimmed V and J ends, which lost 0 bases and 4 bases, there was a span of 10 bases.

At least ten counts were recorded for this clonotype. This chain uses TRBV6-1 with TRBJ2-7, with D possibly TRBD2 on 5 matching bases. The CDR3 totals 14 residues. Per germline, CDR1 MNHNS and CDR2 SASEGT. Trimming took 5 bases from V and 2 from J, leaving 13 bases between them. The CDR3 region is CASSKPGRTYEQYF. Here the CDR3 DNA reads TGTGCCAGCAGTAAACCGGGAAGGACCTACGAGCAGTACTTC.